The T cell receptor beta chain under discussion was sequenced for a study of T cell changes during pregnancy in multiple sclerosis. CDR3 size: 15 residues. Germline-derived CDR1 and CDR2 are MNHEY and SMNVEV (reference sequence). V gave up 6 bases and J gave up 4 bases; unmatched junction bases: 8. Here immunoSEQ multiplex PCR was the method, and the copy in TCRdb shows in-frame clones only, minus some. The sample has about 110,000 clones, about nine tenths seen once. V gene TRBV27 combines with J gene TRBJ1-5; 8 bases match TRBD1. Specimen: peripheral blood, collected after pregnancy. The TCR originated in a female donor with multiple sclerosis, enrolled in a pregnancy study. CDR3 loop: CASSPPGQVNQPQHF. The DNA of the CDR3 is TGTGCCAGCAGCCCACCGGGACAGGTTAATCAGCCCCAGCATTTT.